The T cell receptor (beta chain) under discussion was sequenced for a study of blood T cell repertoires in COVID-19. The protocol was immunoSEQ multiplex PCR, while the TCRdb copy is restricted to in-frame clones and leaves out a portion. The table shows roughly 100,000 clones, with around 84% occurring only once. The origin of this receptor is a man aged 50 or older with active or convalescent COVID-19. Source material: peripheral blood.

CDR3 residues: CASSKGTGWSTEAFF. CDR3 nucleotide sequence: TGTGCCAGCAGTAAGGGCACAGGGTGGTCCACTGAAGCTTTCTTT. This chain uses TRBV6-5 with TRBJ1-1, with D perhaps matching TRBD1 (6 bases). The V gene's germline CDR1 is MNHEY and CDR2 SVGAGI. There are 15 residues in the CDR3. Trimming removed 5 bases at V and 4 bases at J, with 17 bases between.